This TCR beta chain originates from a study of CD8 T cells in ankylosing spondylitis. Study observations and caveats: Ankylosing spondylitis blood appeared to be characterized by a TCR beta motif of eight highly homologous variants.

This clonotype was seen at least ten times. What it binds is unknown. The TCR beta libraries were generated through quantitative 5'-RACE incorporating molecular barcodes. TCRdb re-derived calls from the 5' RACE reads in MiXCR, one entry per CDR3 protein. The top ten clones hold about 14% of a sample with about 200,000 distinct CDR3 sequences, 6% to 8.5% of them seen once. This CDR3 comprises 15 residues. The J segment lost 6 bases and the V segment lost 0 bases, leaving 7 bases of the junction unmatched. The sequenced sample was blood, either unsorted or a sorted T cell fraction (not recorded which). This receptor was identified in a male donor with ankylosing spondylitis. The chain carries TRBV12-3 or TRBV12-4 and TRBJ1-2; 7 bases agree with TRBD1. The chain's CDR3 is CASSLALQGKDGYTF. DNA for the CDR3: TGTGCCAGCAGTTTAGCGCTACAGGGGAAGGATGGCTACACCTTC.